These 29 T cell receptor beta chains came from one sample sequenced in a study of Ad26.COV2.S vaccination and SARS-CoV-2 variants. Profiling relied on immunoSEQ multiplex PCR, and the TCRdb table lists in-frame clones only, not all of them. The sample lists hundreds of thousands of clones, approximately 85% occurring once. Treatment denoted: some 20 received Ad26.COV2.S at low or high dose, single or two shots; roughly five received placebo; per-sample allocation not given. Sampling took place 63 days after the first vaccine or placebo injection. Sequencing used peripheral blood, obtained in a trial of Ad26.COV2.S vaccine versus placebo. The receptors here all came from a person between 18 and 59 years old who received the Ad26.COV2.S COVID-19 vaccine or a placebo.

The rearrangement joins TRBV13 to TRBJ2-3; TRBD2 matches 15 bases. The CDR3 covers 16 residues. Germline V CDR1 and CDR2: PRHDT, FYEKMQ (reference sequence). Trimming removed 5 bases from V and 3 bases from J; junction bases left unmatched: 3. CDR3 DNA sequence: TGTGCCAGCAGCACAGGGACTAGCGGGGGGACAGATACGCAGTATTTT. It encodes CASSTGTSGGTDTQYF.

This clone was recorded once. This sequence joins TRBV10-1 and TRBJ2-1; possibly TRBD2 for D (6 bases). The CDR3 loop spans 14 amino acids. V shed 3 bases and J shed 3 bases, with 9 bases lying between them. Germline values: CDR1 WNHNN, CDR2 SYGVQD (reference sequence). CDR3 sequence (DNA): TGCGCCAGCAGTGATCGCGGGGTCTACAATGAGCAGTTCTTC. Its translation is CASSDRGVYNEQFF.

This rearrangement joins TRBV19 to TRBJ2-2, with a possible D match to TRBD2 (6 bases). The CDR3 has 15 amino acids. Germline-derived CDR1 and CDR2 are LNHDA and SQIVND (reference sequence). Deletions cut 0 bases from V and 5 bases from J, with 10 bases between. CDR3 region: CASSIDRSGTGELFF. The CDR3 nucleotides read TGTGCCAGTAGTATAGACCGTAGCGGTACCGGGGAGCTGTTTTTT.

This clone was picked up one time. The rearrangement joins TRBV7-2 to TRBJ2-7, with D unresolved. CDR1 and CDR2 (germline): SGHTA, FQGNSA. Trimming cost V 5 bases and J 2 bases, with 16 bases left between them. The CDR3 is made up of 15 amino acids. CDR3 DNA sequence: TGTGCCAGCAGCCCCCCCGAGGTGCCCCCCTACGAGCAGTACTTC. Translated, it gives CASSPPEVPPYEQYF.

In this sample, this clone turned up once. V and J are TRBV23-1 and TRBJ2-2, with 7 bases fitting TRBD1. TRBV23-1 falls under the ORF class, with uncertain function. The CDR3 totals 16 residues. V was clipped by 7 bases and J by 3 bases; unmatched bases: 11. The CDR3 sequence: CASISVPGTDTGELFF. CDR3 sequence (DNA): TGCGCCAGCATTTCCGTCCCCGGGACAGACACCGGGGAGCTGTTTTTT.

The V call is TRBV5-1, the J call TRBJ2-2, with 14 bases identical to TRBD2. Germline CDR1 and CDR2: SGHRS and YFSETQ. V dropped 7 bases and J dropped 0; count of bases not matched to a gene: 14. The CDR3 loop spans 20 amino acids. CDR3 loop: CASSGTSGSSIYSNTGELFF. Here the CDR3 DNA reads TGCGCCAGCTCCGGGACTAGCGGGAGCTCTATTTATTCGAACACCGGGGAGCTGTTTTTT.

Concerning this clone itself: Other DNA sequences in this sample translate to the same CDR3. V usage is TRBV20-1 and J usage is TRBJ1-1, with D unclear. The length of the CDR3 is 11 residues. Per the germline V gene, CDR1 is DFQATT and CDR2 is SNEGSKA (reference sequence). Trimming pared 1 base from V and 4 bases from J, leaving 4 bases between. This CDR3 reads CSARVVTEAFF. CDR3 sequence (DNA): TGCAGTGCTAGAGTGGTCACTGAAGCTTTCTTT.

The chain has TRBV2 and TRBJ2-3, with a tentative D call TRBD1 (5 bases). The CDR3 covers 15 residues. Germline V CDR1 and CDR2: SNHLY, FYNNEI. The V end was cut by 0 bases, the J end by 1 base, with 8 bases between. In DNA, the CDR3 is TGTGCCAGCAGTGAAGCTGAAGGGGGCACAGATACGCAGTATTTT. It yields the protein CASSEAEGGTDTQYF.

In this sample, this clone turned up a few times. CDR3 protein: CATSDTRRVTGQFF. As DNA, the CDR3 is TGTGCCACCAGTGACACTAGGAGAGTTACTGGGCAGTTCTTC. The rearrangement joins TRBV24-1 to TRBJ2-1; D perhaps matches TRBD2 (5 bases). Germline CDR1 is KGHDR and CDR2 is SFDVKD. There are 14 residues in the CDR3. V gave up 4 bases and J gave up 12 bases, with 18 bases separating them.

V usage is TRBV7-2 and J usage is TRBJ2-1, with D unresolved. From germline, CDR1 is SGHTA and CDR2 FQGNSA. The CDR3 extends over 14 amino acids. Trimming removed 2 bases at V and 4 bases at J, with 9 bases between. The CDR3 sequence: CASSLTTAYNEQFF. As DNA, the CDR3 is TGTGCCAGCAGCTTAACCACTGCATACAATGAGCAGTTCTTC.

The V call is TRBV29-1, the J call TRBJ1-2; the match to TRBD1 covers 10 bases. From germline, CDR1 is SQVTM and CDR2 ANQGSEA. The CDR3 contains 13 residues. With 1 base clipped from V and 8 bases from J, the junction kept 4 bases outside the gene matches. CDR3 sequence: CSVEGQGARGYTF. The DNA for the CDR3 is TGCAGCGTTGAAGGACAGGGGGCGCGCGGCTACACCTTC.

The rearrangement links TRBV2 to TRBJ2-7, with D perhaps TRBD1 or TRBD2 (5 bases each). This CDR3 is 14 amino acids long. V lost 8 bases and J 0 bases, leaving 14 bases between the germline ends. CDR1 SNHLY and CDR2 FYNNEI come from the germline V gene. CDR3 sequence (DNA): TGTGCCAGCTCTCGGGACGAGAGCTCCTACGAGCAGTACTTC. Protein sequence: CASSRDESSYEQYF.

This clone was recorded a few times. This chain joins TRBV2 and TRBJ1-3, with D possibly TRBD1 on 6 matching bases. V shed 4 bases and J shed 0 bases, with 22 bases lying between them. The germline gives CDR1 SNHLY, CDR2 FYNNEI. CDR3 length equals 19 residues. The CDR3 DNA follows: TGTGCCAGCAGTGCGAGTTATATTGTGACAGGCGACTCTGGAAACACCATATATTTT. Amino acid sequence: CASSASYIVTGDSGNTIYF.

The chain recombines TRBV29-1 with TRBJ2-3; D is unresolved. V was cut by 7 bases and J by 1 base, with 6 bases left in between. Germline values: CDR1 SQVTM, CDR2 ANQGSEA. The CDR3 loop spans 11 amino acids. The CDR3 nucleotides read TGCAGCGCCTCAGGCACAGATACGCAGTATTTT. Translated, it gives CSASGTDTQYF.

This sequence joins TRBV5-6 and TRBJ2-7, with 8 bases aligning to TRBD1. In germline, CDR1 is SGHDT, CDR2 YYEEEE. The V segment lost 5 bases and the J segment 3 bases; nucleotides outside the gene matches: 10. The CDR3 is 15 residues long. The CDR3 is CASSSRQGAFYEQYF. The CDR3 DNA reads as TGTGCCAGCAGTTCTCGGCAGGGGGCATTCTACGAGCAGTACTTC.

The chain links TRBV6-5 to TRBJ2-7, with D uncertain. This CDR3 contains 13 residues. Trimming removed 5 bases at V and 3 bases at J, with 11 bases between. Germline CDR1 MNHEY, CDR2 SVGAGI. CDR3 DNA: TGTGCCAGCAGTCCGGGCGGCAGCTACGAGCAGTACTTC. Translating gives CASSPGGSYEQYF.

This clone was counted a few times. CDR3 coding DNA: TGTGCCAGCAGCGTAGGAGTCGACAGGGCTCGTGGCTACACCTTC. This gives the protein CASSVGVDRARGYTF. The chain has TRBV9 and TRBJ1-2; TRBD1 aligns across 7 bases. CDR1 is SGDLS, CDR2 YYNGEE, per germline. The J segment lost 7 bases and the V segment lost 0 bases, leaving 9 bases of the junction unmatched. This CDR3 has 15 amino acids.

This clone was seen a handful of times. The genes are TRBV13 and TRBJ1-2; D possibly corresponds to TRBD1 (5 bases). The V gene lost 5 bases and the J gene lost 8 bases, with 15 bases spanning the gap. Germline V gives CDR1 PRHDT, CDR2 FYEKMQ (reference sequence). The length of the CDR3 is 13 residues. The CDR3 sequence: CASSDRQGGGYTF. The CDR3 coding sequence is TGTGCCAGCAGCGATCGTCAGGGTGGAGGCTACACCTTC.

This chain uses TRBV3-1 (or the pseudogene TRBV3-2) with TRBJ1-2; D remains ambiguous. Germline V CDR1 and CDR2: LGHDT, YNNKEL (reference sequence). The CDR3 has 16 amino acids. Trimming stripped 0 bases from V and 8 bases from J, with 19 bases between. CDR3 amino acids: CASSQDETHTMLGYTF. For the CDR3, the DNA is TGTGCCAGCAGCCAAGATGAAACGCATACTATGCTCGGCTACACCTTC.

The V call is TRBV2, the J call TRBJ1-5, with a possible D match to TRBD1 (6 bases). The germline V gene has CDR1 SNHLY and CDR2 FYNNEI. V lost 1 base and J 4 bases, leaving 8 bases between the germline ends. This CDR3 is built from 14 residues. The CDR3 DNA sequence: TGTGCCAGCAGTGAAGAACAGGGAAATCAGCCCCAGCATTTT. As protein: CASSEEQGNQPQHF.

The chain combines TRBV30 with TRBJ2-2, with 10 bases matching TRBD1. Germline assignment: CDR1 GTSNPN and CDR2 SVGIG (reference sequence). V shed 5 bases, J shed 4 bases, and the junction held 1 base outside the gene matches. The CDR3 sequence is 13 residues long. The CDR3 protein is CAWRDRGTGELFF. For the CDR3, the DNA is TGTGCCTGGCGGGACAGGGGCACCGGGGAGCTGTTTTTT.

In this sample, this clone turned up many times. The chain recombines TRBV7-2 with TRBJ2-4, with D possibly being TRBD1 (5 bases). This CDR3 has 15 amino acids. The V gene lost 3 bases and the J gene lost 0 bases, with 9 bases spanning the gap. Germline V gene data show CDR1 as SGHTA and CDR2 as FQGNSA. The chain's CDR3 is CASSFGRGAKNIQYF. DNA of the CDR3: TGTGCCAGCAGCTTTGGTAGGGGAGCCAAAAACATTCAGTACTTC. The full variable domain, completed using reference TRBV7-2 and TRBJ2-4, is GAGVSQSPSNKVTEKGKDVELRCDPISGHTALYWYRQSLGQGLEFLIYFQGNSAPDKSGLPSDRFSAERTGGSVSTLTIQRTQQEDSAVYLCASSFGRGAKNIQYFGAGTRLSVL.

The CDR3 loop is CASSLGQASGEQFF. DNA for the CDR3: TGTGCCAGCAGCTTAGGACAGGCTTCGGGTGAGCAGTTCTTC. This chain connects TRBV7-9 to TRBJ2-1; weak D call: TRBD1 (6 bases). This CDR3 spans 14 amino acids. Between the trimmed V and J ends, which lost 1 base and 9 bases, there was a span of 13 bases. Germline CDR1 and CDR2: SEHNR and FQNEAQ (reference sequence).

This chain uses TRBV28 with TRBJ1-2; D unclear. Trimming cost V 7 bases and J 0 bases, with 15 bases left between them. This CDR3 contains 15 residues. The germline V gene encodes CDR1 MDHEN and CDR2 SYDVKM. Written as DNA, the CDR3 is TGTGCCAGCATCAATAGCGGCACCCCTAACTATGGCTACACCTTC. It codes for CASINSGTPNYGYTF.

The rearrangement links TRBV5-8 to TRBJ2-5; no definite D call. CDR3 length equals 15 residues. The V end lost 1 base, the J end lost 0 bases, and 10 bases lay between the germline ends. CDR1 is SGHTS, CDR2 YDEGEE, per germline. The CDR3 spells CASSLSVVHQETQYF. The CDR3 DNA sequence: TGTGCCAGCAGCTTGTCTGTTGTGCACCAAGAGACCCAGTACTTC.

The chain is built from TRBV7-9 and TRBJ1-1, with D maybe TRBD1 (6 bases). From germline, CDR1 is SEHNR and CDR2 FQNEAQ (reference sequence). This CDR3 comprises 15 residues. The germline V and J ends were trimmed by 5 bases and 0 bases, with 13 bases remaining between them. The CDR3 sequence: CASSPERTVNTEAFF. For the CDR3, the DNA is TGTGCCAGCAGCCCCGAGAGGACAGTGAACACTGAAGCTTTCTTT.

This clone was picked up a small number of times. The chain combines TRBV4-1 with TRBJ2-7; a possible D gene is TRBD2 (5 bases). Trimming took off 8 bases at V and 0 bases at J, with 20 bases between the two ends. CDR1 MGHRA and CDR2 YSYEKL come from the germline V gene. This CDR3 has 16 amino acids. The CDR3 DNA is TGCGCCAGCCGCCGACAAGCGGAGGAAAGCTCCTACGAGCAGTACTTC. It yields the protein CASRRQAEESSYEQYF.

The rearrangement joins TRBV10-3 to TRBJ2-7; TRBD1 agrees at 9 bases. CDR3 length: 15 residues. CDR1 is ENHRY and CDR2 is SYGVKD in the germline V gene. V gave up 6 bases and J gave up 2 bases; unmatched junction bases: 8. CDR3 in DNA: TGTGCCATCAGAGATAGGGACAGGGTAACCTACGAGCAGTACTTC. Protein: CAIRDRDRVTYEQYF.

The CDR3 DNA reads TGCGCCAGCAGCCAAGATCCATGGGGAGAGGTTCAGCCCCAGCATTTT. It specifies CASSQDPWGEVQPQHF. The chain is built from TRBV4-1 and TRBJ1-5; no definite D call. Trimming took off 0 bases at V and 6 bases at J, with 15 bases between the two ends. Looked up from germline, CDR1 is MGHRA and CDR2 is YSYEKL. CDR3 length: 16 amino acids.